This T cell receptor beta chain comes out of a study of T-cell reconstitution after alpha-beta-depleted transplantation in children. This sample's TCRbeta library carried unique molecular identifier barcodes. Each CDR3 protein is one row after TCRdb ran MiXCR on the PCR reads. This sample has approximately 47,000 distinct CDR3 sequences, with 40% to 65% found just once. Overall study results and limits: Diversity and T-cell counts at one year after transplant derived mostly from new T cells. High day-60 TCRbeta diversity in some patients came from surviving recipient T cells and thymic progenitors.

Germline V lookup: CDR1 SGHRS, CDR2 YFSETQ. The CDR3 spans 12 residues. Trimming removed 0 bases at V and 2 bases at J, with 2 bases between. This clonotype was seen a handful of times. Its antigen is currently unknown. The J gene is TRBJ1-2, the V gene TRBV5-1, with D uncertain. The receptor's source is a boy younger than two with SCID, due to receive a stem cell transplant. The sample here was peripheral blood, taken before TCRalphabeta/CD19-depleted stem cell transplant. CDR3 bases: TGCGCCAGCAGCTTGGGGAACTATGGCTACACCTTC. This sequence encodes CASSLGNYGYTF.